This T cell receptor (beta chain) was sequenced during a study of cytomegalovirus exposure and HLA in healthy donors. V lost 7 bases and J 8 bases, leaving 17 bases between the germline ends. Per germline, CDR1 SNHLY and CDR2 FYNNEI. This CDR3 comprises 13 residues. The study ran its PCR with 60 Vbeta and 13 Jbeta primers. Measured with immunoSEQ multiplex PCR; TCRdb has only the in-frame clones, and not every one. The table lists 150,000 to 200,000 clones, around 77% of them singletons, with 1.1% to 1.5% in the top ten. The sample comprised PBMCs. The chain employs TRBV2 and TRBJ1-2; D is ambiguous. The TCR comes from a woman in her thirties in good health and CMV-seronegative. In DNA, the CDR3 is TGTGCCAGCACCCGGAGGGCGGAAAACGGCTACACCTTC. The encoded protein is CASTRRAENGYTF.